These T cell receptor beta chains were read from a single sample in a study of cytotoxic CD8 clonotypes in ibrutinib-treated CLL. The table came from immunoSEQ multiplex PCR; TCRdb's copy has only in-frame clones and leaves some out. The table has 200,000 to 250,000 clones, about 75% seen once. Sequencing used PBMCs, obtained after 12 months of ibrutinib treatment. The receptor set was obtained from a human donor with chronic lymphocytic leukemia. CDR3s include the opening cysteine and the closing phenylalanine or tryptophan. Fields, in order: J gene, V gene, CDR3 protein.

J gene: TRBJ1-5; V gene: TRBV11-2; CDR3 protein: CASSLSPLNQPQHF
J gene: TRBJ2-7; V gene: TRBV6-5; CDR3 protein: CASSYQKTGLYEQYF
J gene: TRBJ1-5; V gene: TRBV4-2; CDR3 protein: CASSQGRIREGNQPQHF
J gene: TRBJ2-2; V gene: TRBV7-7; CDR3 protein: CASSPTGGTNTGELFF
J gene: TRBJ2-1; V gene: TRBV28; CDR3 protein: CASSLLAVGSYNEQFF
J gene: TRBJ1-2; V gene: TRBV6-1; CDR3 protein: CASSEQPNYGYTF
J gene: TRBJ1-5; V gene: TRBV28; CDR3 protein: CASSTYQPQHF
J gene: TRBJ2-5; V gene: TRBV11-2; CDR3 protein: CASSQQGPGRSGSGTQYF
J gene: TRBJ2-2; V gene: TRBV19; CDR3 protein: CASSMSRNTGELFF
J gene: TRBJ1-2; V gene: TRBV2; CDR3 protein: CASRSTPYGYTF
J gene: TRBJ2-1; V gene: TRBV2; CDR3 protein: CASNQFGSSGSSYNEQFF
J gene: TRBJ2-1; V gene: TRBV4-3; CDR3 protein: CASSQDSGIFPSSYNEQFF
J gene: TRBJ1-4; V gene: TRBV11-2; CDR3 protein: CASSLDGRDNEKLFF
J gene: TRBJ1-1; V gene: TRBV18; CDR3 protein: CASSPSSPGQTNTEAFF
J gene: TRBJ1-2; V gene: TRBV5-1; CDR3 protein: CASSTYNVDYGYTF
J gene: TRBJ1-4; V gene: TRBV5-6; CDR3 protein: CASSFSAGSNEKLFF
J gene: TRBJ2-1; V gene: TRBV2; CDR3 protein: CASSGTGGFYNEQFF
J gene: TRBJ1-2; V gene: TRBV21-1; CDR3 protein: CAGPEGDYGYTF
J gene: TRBJ1-2; V gene: TRBV29-1; CDR3 protein: CSAPELDREGYGYTF
J gene: TRBJ2-5; V gene: TRBV9; CDR3 protein: CASSVGLAGAEETQYF
J gene: TRBJ2-1; V gene: TRBV7-9; CDR3 protein: CAITSSGWDEQFF
J gene: TRBJ1-1; V gene: TRBV7-3; CDR3 protein: CASSQTGRTEAFF
J gene: TRBJ2-7; V gene: TRBV4-1; CDR3 protein: CASSQDLGGETYEQYF
J gene: TRBJ1-1; V gene: TRBV6-6; CDR3 protein: CASSPEGAFF
J gene: TRBJ2-7; V gene: TRBV23-1; CDR3 protein: CASSHIRPGQPRPYEQYF
J gene: TRBJ1-5; V gene: TRBV18; CDR3 protein: CASSSQHGEGNQPQHF
J gene: TRBJ2-5; V gene: TRBV2; CDR3 protein: CASSEGQLGGETQYF
J gene: TRBJ1-1; V gene: TRBV28; CDR3 protein: CASGGGPGTEAFF
J gene: TRBJ2-5; V gene: TRBV19; CDR3 protein: CASSIQITDPRETQYF
J gene: TRBJ1-1; V gene: TRBV27; CDR3 protein: CATSVGLKAFF
J gene: TRBJ1-4; V gene: TRBV9; CDR3 protein: CASSGSDRGEEKLFF
J gene: TRBJ1-5; V gene: TRBV6-1; CDR3 protein: CASSERMGSSNQPQHF
J gene: TRBJ1-3; V gene: TRBV5-1; CDR3 protein: CASSFAESNTIYF
J gene: TRBJ1-1; V gene: TRBV2; CDR3 protein: CASIGQGLSSTEAFF
J gene: TRBJ1-4; V gene: TRBV25-1; CDR3 protein: CASSVVGSEKLFF
J gene: TRBJ2-1; V gene: TRBV9; CDR3 protein: CASSQASGGPNNEQFF
J gene: TRBJ2-7; V gene: TRBV10-3; CDR3 protein: CAISGGERVAYEQYF
J gene: TRBJ2-3; V gene: TRBV18; CDR3 protein: CASSPQYTDTQYF
J gene: TRBJ1-2; V gene: TRBV6-1; CDR3 protein: CASSDGGANYGYTF
J gene: TRBJ1-1; V gene: TRBV9; CDR3 protein: CASSVRDRYRNTEAFF
J gene: TRBJ1-1; V gene: TRBV27; CDR3 protein: CASSSPREAFF
J gene: TRBJ2-1; V gene: TRBV6-5; CDR3 protein: CASSYSGTADYNEQFF
J gene: TRBJ1-2; V gene: TRBV4-3; CDR3 protein: CASSQGLGDGYTF
J gene: TRBJ1-3; V gene: TRBV6-5; CDR3 protein: CASSRSGQGMNTIYF
J gene: TRBJ2-7; V gene: TRBV15; CDR3 protein: CATSRDPGTSDHTYEQYF
J gene: TRBJ2-7; V gene: TRBV27; CDR3 protein: CASSPREGSSYEQYF
J gene: TRBJ2-1; V gene: TRBV5-1; CDR3 protein: CASSLDPGPPYNEQFF
J gene: TRBJ2-7; V gene: TRBV4-1; CDR3 protein: CASSPTGSYEQYF
J gene: TRBJ1-5; V gene: TRBV19; CDR3 protein: CASSRQENQPQHF
J gene: TRBJ2-7; V gene: TRBV7-2; CDR3 protein: CASSLHGRGYEQYF
J gene: TRBJ2-5; V gene: TRBV30; CDR3 protein: CAWSTRSETQYF
J gene: TRBJ2-5; V gene: TRBV30; CDR3 protein: CAWSKTYQETQYF
J gene: TRBJ1-5; V gene: TRBV6-1; CDR3 protein: CATVQAGRQPQHF
J gene: TRBJ1-1; V gene: TRBV7-2; CDR3 protein: CASSSRQGRTEAFF
J gene: TRBJ1-1; V gene: TRBV9; CDR3 protein: CASSDLRVTEAFF
J gene: TRBJ1-5; V gene: TRBV5-6; CDR3 protein: CASSSAYDRGPQHF
J gene: TRBJ2-3; V gene: TRBV28; CDR3 protein: CVTGRADTQYF
J gene: TRBJ2-7; V gene: TRBV30; CDR3 protein: CAWEGGAYEQYF
J gene: TRBJ2-2; V gene: TRBV5-1; CDR3 protein: CASTTGLAGNTGELFF